This TCR beta chain stems from a study of PD-L1 blockade in urothelial cancer. Study details: Males with bladder-origin urothelial cancer made up twenty-five of 29 patients. Patients arrived having already received 0 to 3 prior chemotherapy regimens.

On this clone: Antigen unknown.

Overall study results and limits: Durable benefit was linked to greater 3-week expansion of tumor-associated blood clones.

Noted time point: pretreatment peripheral blood. Every PCR got spiked synthetic TCR analog templates. Sequencing was performed with immunoSEQ multiplex PCR; in TCRdb, only in-frame clones are kept and a portion is missing. The repertoire holds under 55,000 clones, with roughly 84% as singletons. V was pared by 7 bases and J by 2 bases, with 11 bases between. CDR3 length: 13 amino acids. Per germline, CDR1 MNHNS and CDR2 SASEGT. This specimen was PBMCs, taken around atezolizumab (anti-PD-L1) treatment. The clonotype originates from a donor at least 40 years old with urothelial cancer. The chain couples TRBV6-1 to TRBJ2-5, with D tentatively TRBD1 (5 bases). CDR3 in amino acids: CASTWTLQETQYF. DNA of the CDR3: TGTGCCAGCACTTGGACATTACAAGAGACCCAGTACTTC.